The T cell receptor (beta chain) under discussion was sequenced for a study of graft-versus-host responses after intestinal transplantation. Study at large: Induction using anti-thymocyte globulin, followed by tacrolimus and steroids for 3 to 4 years, was given to all recipients. Study-level findings and limits: The study found high graft-versus-host to host-versus-graft clonal ratios in allografts of patients with graft-donor T cell macrochimerism.

As regards this clone: The antigen is undetermined.

The V end lost 4 bases, the J end lost 0 bases, and 13 bases lay between the germline ends. Germline V gives CDR1 PRHDT, CDR2 FYEKMQ (reference sequence). The CDR3 loop spans 16 amino acids. Profiling relied on immunoSEQ multiplex PCR, and the TCRdb table lists in-frame clones only, not all of them. The table includes fewer than 70,000 clones, more than 90% detected once. The material sequenced was bone marrow, taken 700 to 750 days after intestinal transplantation. The chain combines TRBV13 with TRBJ2-1; the D call may be TRBD1 or TRBD2 (5 bases each). The receptor's source is a human patient who received an intestinal transplant, so some T cells may come from the graft donor. CDR3 region: CASSSAGRGSYNEQFF. Written as DNA, the CDR3 is TGTGCCAGCAGCTCGGCGGGTAGGGGCTCCTACAATGAGCAGTTCTTC.